The present T cell receptor (beta chain) was sequenced within a study of early T cells in non-severe SARS-CoV-2 infection. Study background: From unsorted whole blood, bulk RNA was sequenced, and the chains remained unpaired.

CDR3 length: 13 residues. V was trimmed by 3 bases and J by 4 bases, leaving 7 bases between them. Germline CDR1 is SEHNR and CDR2 is FQNEAQ (reference sequence). This clonotype was picked up many times. Tagging with unique molecular identifiers was applied to individual cDNA molecules. TCRdb redid the calling of the 5' RACE reads with MiXCR, one entry per CDR3 protein. The sample contains tens of thousands of distinct CDR3 sequences, around 13% of which appear only once. The receptor's source is an adult who was a healthcare worker with PCR-confirmed SARS-CoV-2 infection or an uninfected control (not recorded which). The specimen was whole blood, collected at baseline. The rearrangement links TRBV7-9 to TRBJ2-1; D uncertain. CDR3 region: CASSLDIYNEQFF. CDR3 coding DNA: TGTGCCAGCAGCTTGGATATTTACAATGAGCAGTTCTTC.